The 24 T cell receptor beta chains reported below all come from one sample, sequenced in a study of cytomegalovirus exposure and HLA in healthy donors. The primer mix had 60 Vbeta and 13 Jbeta primers. Assay used: immunoSEQ multiplex PCR; TCRdb lists only in-frame clones, some missing. The repertoire holds some 54,000 clones, around 82% seen once, with roughly 5.6% in the top ten. What was sequenced was PBMCs. The source of these receptors is a male donor in good health and CMV-seronegative.

This rearrangement joins TRBV7-2 to TRBJ2-5; D perhaps matches TRBD2 (6 bases). Germline assignment: CDR1 SGHTA and CDR2 FQGNSA. V lost 3 bases and J 0 bases, leaving 8 bases between the germline ends. This CDR3 has 14 residues. The CDR3 DNA sequence: TGTGCCAGCAGCTTTCGGGAGTACCAAGAGACCCAGTACTTC. It encodes CASSFREYQETQYF.

The rearrangement uses TRBV7-9 and TRBJ2-7; 9 nucleotides align to TRBD1. The length of the CDR3 is 17 residues. Germline trimming cut 0 bases from V and 1 base from J; bases unmatched to any gene: 7. Germline lookup yields CDR1 SEHNR and CDR2 FQNEAQ (reference sequence). CDR3 region: CASSLALAGTGSYEQYF. For the CDR3, the DNA is TGTGCCAGCAGCTTAGCGCTAGCCGGGACAGGGTCCTACGAGCAGTACTTC.

The chain combines TRBV7-3 with TRBJ2-6; D might be TRBD2 (5 bases). From germline, CDR1 is SGHTA and CDR2 FQGTGA. V lost 3 bases, J lost 4 bases, and 19 bases lay in between. The CDR3 totals 18 residues. The CDR3 sequence is CASSLEIAGPRGANVLTF. The CDR3 nucleotides are TGTGCCAGCAGCTTGGAGATCGCGGGCCCTCGGGGGGCCAACGTCCTGACTTTC.

The genes are TRBV27 and TRBJ2-7; D is unclear. This CDR3 has 13 residues. Germline CDR1 is MNHEY and CDR2 is SMNVEV (reference sequence). The V gene lost 4 bases and the J gene lost 3 bases, with 10 bases spanning the gap. CDR3 in amino acids: CASSWRQSYEQYF. The CDR3, as DNA: TGTGCCAGCAGTTGGCGACAAAGCTACGAGCAGTACTTC.

This chain uses TRBV10-3 with TRBJ2-7; D gene unclear. Germline CDR1 reads ENHRY; CDR2 reads SYGVKD. The CDR3 consists of 14 residues. V shed 0 bases and J shed 1 base, with 7 bases lying between them. CDR3 amino acids: CAISESHSSYEQYF. CDR3 nucleotide sequence: TGTGCCATCAGTGAGTCCCACAGTTCCTACGAGCAGTACTTC.

The rearrangement links TRBV19 to TRBJ1-1; 12 bases line up with TRBD1. CDR3 length: 15 amino acids. The V gene end was trimmed by 7 bases and the J gene end by 5 bases; junction bases not matched to a gene: 8. CDR1 and CDR2 from the germline V gene are LNHDA and SQIVND (reference sequence). The CDR3 region has the DNA TGTGCCAGTATCGGGGACAGGGGGCTTGGGACTGAAGCTTTCTTT. It yields the protein CASIGDRGLGTEAFF.

The chain combines TRBV18 with TRBJ1-5; D perhaps matches TRBD1 (5 bases). The CDR3 covers 17 residues. Between the trimmed V and J ends, which lost 1 base and 1 base, there was a span of 14 bases. CDR1 and CDR2 from the germline V gene are KGHSH and LQKENI. This CDR3 reads CASSPLPIGGSNQPQHF. Here the CDR3 DNA reads TGTGCCAGCTCACCACTTCCTATCGGGGGAAGCAATCAGCCCCAGCATTTT. The variable domain in full, completed from reference TRBV18 and TRBJ1-5, reads NAGVMQNPRHLVRRRGQEARLRCSPMKGHSHVYWYRQLPEEGLKFMVYLQKENIIDESGMPKERFSAEFPKEGPSILRIQQVVRGDSAAYFCASSPLPIGGSNQPQHFGDGTRLSIL.

This clone was found a few times. The chain links TRBV4-3 to TRBJ2-1; a possible D gene is TRBD2 (5 bases). The CDR3 length is 15 residues. V was shortened by 0 bases and J by 8 bases, with 14 bases between the two germline ends. Germline CDR1 LGHNA, CDR2 YSLEER. In nucleotides, the CDR3 is TGCGCCAGCAGCCAAGAGGAGCGGCCTCTGGATGAGCAGTTCTTC. It yields the protein CASSQEERPLDEQFF.

CDR3: CSVRVAGELFF. CDR3 in DNA: TGCAGCGTTAGAGTGGCCGGGGAGCTGTTTTTT. V usage is TRBV29-1 and J usage is TRBJ2-2; D gene ambiguous. Trimming took 5 bases from V and 6 from J, leaving 7 bases between them. The CDR3 totals 11 residues. Germline CDR1 reads SQVTM; CDR2 reads ANQGSEA.

The J gene is TRBJ1-1, the V gene TRBV25-1; tentatively, D is TRBD1 (6 bases). CDR1 MGHDK and CDR2 SYGVNS come from the germline V gene. This CDR3 has 14 residues. V lost 6 bases, J lost 0 bases, and 11 bases lay in between. The CDR3 loop reads CASRKGQMNTEAFF. CDR3 DNA sequence: TGTGCCAGCAGGAAAGGACAGATGAACACTGAAGCTTTCTTT.

Remarks on this clone: The same CDR3 also results from other DNA sequences found in this sample. The gene calls are TRBV20-1 and TRBJ2-7; weak D call: TRBD1 (6 bases). V was trimmed by 3 bases and J by 3 bases, leaving 6 bases between them. The V gene's germline CDR1 is DFQATT and CDR2 SNEGSKA (reference sequence). The CDR3 loop spans 11 amino acids. This CDR3 reads CSARDSYEQYF. The DNA of the CDR3 is TGCAGTGCTAGGGACAGCTACGAGCAGTACTTC.

The chain carries TRBV6-6 and TRBJ2-7; a weak D match, TRBD2 (5 bases). The CDR3 loop spans 12 amino acids. The V and J ends lost 6 bases and 3 bases respectively, with 9 bases between them. The V gene's germline CDR1 is MNHNY and CDR2 SVGAGI (reference sequence). CDR3 in amino acids: CASSPEGYEQYF. CDR3 coding DNA: TGTGCCAGCAGCCCAGAGGGCTACGAGCAGTACTTC.

CDR3 bases: TGTGCCAGCAGGCCGGGTCTTAGCAATCAGCCCCAGCATTTT. Amino acids: CASRPGLSNQPQHF. This chain links TRBV28 with TRBJ1-5; no reliable D call. The CDR3 length is 14 residues. Deletions cut 6 bases from V and 0 bases from J, with 9 bases between. Germline CDR1 and CDR2: MDHEN and SYDVKM.

This clone was seen only once. The chain couples TRBV6-6 to TRBJ1-2, with a tentative D call TRBD1 (6 bases). Trimming stripped 0 bases from V and 4 bases from J, with 12 bases between. Germline CDR1 MNHNY, CDR2 SVGAGI (reference sequence). This CDR3 is built from 15 residues. DNA for the CDR3: TGTGCCAGCAGTTACTCGACCGGGGGGGCCTATGGCTACACCTTC. Protein sequence: CASSYSTGGAYGYTF.

This clone has just one count. This rearrangement joins TRBV2 to TRBJ1-2; possibly TRBD1 for D (6 bases). The V end was cut by 4 bases, the J end by 7 bases, with 16 bases between. Per germline, CDR1 SNHLY and CDR2 FYNNEI. The CDR3 totals 14 residues. The CDR3 DNA is TGTGCCAGCAGTGGAGGGCCATCCAGGGGTGGCTACACCTTC. This translates into CASSGGPSRGGYTF.

This clone came up a few times. V is TRBV7-2 and J is TRBJ2-7; weak D call: TRBD2 (7 bases). V was pared by 4 bases and J by 6 bases, with 22 bases between. This CDR3 is built from 16 residues. Germline CDR1 reads SGHTA; CDR2 reads FQGNSA. This chain's CDR3 is CASSSIRGGGIGEQYF. CDR3 sequence (DNA): TGTGCCAGCAGCTCCATCAGGGGAGGGGGGATTGGCGAGCAGTACTTC.

The J gene is TRBJ2-7, the V gene TRBV19; 9 bases match TRBD1. This CDR3 region has 14 residues. CDR1 and CDR2 from the germline V gene are LNHDA and SQIVND (reference sequence). V was clipped by 6 bases and J by 5 bases; unmatched bases: 8. The chain's CDR3 is CASSKRTGANEQYF. DNA of the CDR3: TGTGCCAGTAGCAAAAGGACAGGGGCTAACGAGCAGTACTTC.

In this sample, this clone turned up a few times. This chain joins TRBV6-6 and TRBJ2-7; 8 positions match TRBD2. This CDR3 comprises 14 residues. Germline assignment: CDR1 MNHNY and CDR2 SVGAGI (reference sequence). Germline trimming cut 6 bases from V and 2 bases from J; bases unmatched to any gene: 6. The CDR3 DNA reads TGTGCCAGCAGGCACGGGACTAGAACCTACGAGCAGTACTTC. Translated: CASRHGTRTYEQYF.

J is TRBJ2-5 and V is TRBV2, with 14 bases lining up with TRBD2. Trimming cost V 5 bases and J 12 bases; bases outside gene matches: 5. The length of the CDR3 is 13 residues. The germline V gene has CDR1 SNHLY and CDR2 FYNNEI. The CDR3 sequence: CASSRTSGGPEYF. The DNA for the CDR3 is TGTGCCAGCAGTCGGACTAGCGGGGGGCCGGAGTACTTC.

This clone was recorded a few times. The chain has TRBV7-3 and TRBJ2-3; D might be TRBD1 (6 bases). Germline V gene lookup returns CDR1 SGHTA and CDR2 FQGTGA. Trimming left V 5 bases short and J 4 bases short, with 16 bases between. The CDR3 is made up of 15 amino acids. The CDR3 reads CASSLQGRSSDTQYF. The CDR3 coding sequence is TGTGCCAGCAGCCTACAGGGACGATCGTCAGATACGCAGTATTTT.

This chain joins TRBV9 and TRBJ1-4; TRBD1 might be the D (6 bases). This CDR3 region has 14 residues. Germline-derived CDR1 and CDR2 are SGDLS and YYNGEE. Trimming removed 2 bases at V and 6 bases at J, with 11 bases between. The CDR3 DNA is TGTGCCAGCAGCGTGAGGGGGATGGATGAAAAACTGTTTTTT. It translates to CASSVRGMDEKLFF. Variable domain in full (rest from reference TRBV9 and TRBJ1-4): DSGVTQTPKHLITATGQRVTLRCSPRSGDLSVYWYQQSLDQGLQFLIQYYNGEERAKGNILERFSAQQFPDLHSELNLSSLELGDSALYFCASSVRGMDEKLFFGSGTQLSVL.

The chain combines TRBV6-4 with TRBJ1-2; possibly TRBD1 for D (6 bases). The germline CDR1 and CDR2 sequences are MRHNA and SNTAGT. The CDR3 spans 13 residues. V was cut by 6 bases and J by 2 bases, with 10 bases left in between. The CDR3, as DNA: TGTGCCAGCAGCCCAACAGGGAACTATGGCTACACCTTC. Translating gives CASSPTGNYGYTF.

V usage is TRBV29-1 and J usage is TRBJ2-3; 11 bases are a match to TRBD2. The junction had 4 bases not matched to a gene; V was cut back by 3 bases and J by 2 bases. From germline, CDR1 is SQVTM and CDR2 ANQGSEA. The CDR3 totals 15 residues. CDR3 DNA sequence: TGCAGCGTTGATACTAGCGGGGGTGTCACAGATACGCAGTATTTT. It is translated as CSVDTSGGVTDTQYF.

The chain employs TRBV30 and TRBJ2-5, with 9 bases aligning to TRBD1. CDR1 and CDR2 (germline): GTSNPN, SVGIG (reference sequence). Trimming removed 4 bases from V and 4 bases from J; junction bases left unmatched: 7. This CDR3 has 14 residues. The CDR3 nucleotides read TGTGCCTGGATTCACAGGACAGGGGCAGAGACCCAGTACTTC. This encodes CAWIHRTGAETQYF.